These 21 T cell receptor beta chains were all obtained from the same sample, sequenced in a study of Ad26.COV2.S vaccination and SARS-CoV-2 variants. Profiling relied on immunoSEQ multiplex PCR, and the TCRdb table lists in-frame clones only, not all of them. The sample includes approximately 480,000 clones, around nine tenths of them seen just once. Regarding treatment: roughly 19 received Ad26.COV2.S at low or high dose, single or two shots; 5 received placebo; per-sample allocation not given. Repertoires come from day 63 after the first vaccine or placebo injection. Source: peripheral blood, taken in a trial of Ad26.COV2.S vaccine versus placebo. These receptors originate from a person between 18 and 60 years old who received the Ad26.COV2.S COVID-19 vaccine or a placebo.

The count of this clone is one. V is TRBV6-5 and J is TRBJ1-2; D possibly corresponds to TRBD1 (6 bases). The CDR3 spans 13 residues. The V end was cut by 7 bases, the J end by 2 bases, with 11 bases between. Looked up from germline, CDR1 is MNHEY and CDR2 is SVGAGI. CDR3 sequence: CASMGARNYGYTF. For the CDR3, the DNA is TGTGCCAGCATGGGGGCCCGAAACTATGGCTACACCTTC.

The rearrangement joins TRBV30 to TRBJ1-4; 7 nucleotides agree with TRBD1. V lost 3 bases and J lost 7; bases outside the gene matches: 8. The CDR3 has 14 amino acids. Germline lookup yields CDR1 GTSNPN and CDR2 SVGIG (reference sequence). The CDR3 DNA reads TGTGCCTGGAGCCCGAGACAGGGCTTTGAAAAACTGTTTTTT. Translated, it gives CAWSPRQGFEKLFF.

The chain uses TRBV7-2 and TRBJ2-7; perhaps TRBD2 as D (6 bases). V lost 5 bases to trimming and J lost 7 bases, with 21 bases between them. The CDR3 sequence is 15 residues long. CDR1 is SGHTA, CDR2 FQGNSA, per germline. CDR3: CASSPRDSRFWEQYF. CDR3 nucleotides: TGTGCCAGCAGCCCCCGGGACTCCCGCTTTTGGGAGCAGTACTTC.

The V call is TRBV15, the J call TRBJ2-7; no firm D call. CDR3 length equals 15 residues. Per the germline V gene, CDR1 is LNHNV and CDR2 is YYDKDF (reference sequence). The V end was cut by 5 bases, the J end by 2 bases, with 16 bases between. The CDR3 DNA follows: TGTGCCACCAGCGGAACACTGGCGGCCGCCTACGAGCAGTACTTC. Translation gives CATSGTLAAAYEQYF.

The chain is built from TRBV11-1 and TRBJ2-3, with 8 bases lining up with TRBD2. The junction had 3 bases not matched to a gene; V was cut back by 1 base and J by 6 bases. Germline V lookup: CDR1 SGHAT, CDR2 FQDESV (reference sequence). This CDR3 has 14 residues. CDR3 bases: TGTGCCAGCAGCTTAGGGACTAGCCCGGATACGCAGTATTTT. Translation: CASSLGTSPDTQYF.

The chain employs TRBV19 and TRBJ1-5, with D unclear. Per the germline V gene, CDR1 is LNHDA and CDR2 is SQIVND (reference sequence). The CDR3 sequence is 16 residues long. The germline V and J ends were trimmed by 5 bases and 3 bases, with 17 bases remaining between them. The CDR3 spells CASSSWIASLNQPQHF. The CDR3 nucleotides read TGTGCCAGTAGTTCCTGGATTGCCTCACTCAATCAGCCCCAGCATTTT.

The chain recombines TRBV28 with TRBJ2-7; no clear D gene. Deletions cut 6 bases from V and 2 bases from J, with 14 bases between. The germline CDR1 and CDR2 sequences are MDHEN and SYDVKM. The CDR3 sequence is 14 residues long. The CDR3 DNA follows: TGTGCCAGCAGCCCTAAGCGTATTCCCTACGAGCAGTACTTC. Encoded protein: CASSPKRIPYEQYF.

V usage is TRBV27 and J usage is TRBJ2-1, with a weak D call TRBD2 (5 bases). V was pared by 3 bases and J by 7 bases, with 10 bases between. The CDR3 has 13 residues. Germline-derived CDR1 and CDR2 are MNHEY and SMNVEV (reference sequence). The CDR3 loop reads CASSFGPGNEQFF. The DNA of the CDR3 is TGTGCCAGCAGTTTCGGGCCGGGGAATGAGCAGTTCTTC.

The J gene is TRBJ1-1, the V gene TRBV30, with 9 positions matching TRBD1. Germline V lookup: CDR1 GTSNPN, CDR2 SVGIG (reference sequence). This CDR3 region has 15 residues. V gave up 3 bases and J gave up 5 bases; unmatched junction bases: 10. The CDR3 spells CAWRKKQGAWTEAFF. The CDR3 DNA reads as TGTGCCTGGAGAAAGAAACAGGGGGCGTGGACTGAAGCTTTCTTT.

The rearrangement joins TRBV3-1 (or the pseudogene TRBV3-2) to TRBJ2-1, with 8 bases fitting TRBD1. The CDR3 is 16 residues long. Germline V gives CDR1 LGHDT, CDR2 YNNKEL (reference sequence). The trim removed 1 base at V and 2 bases at J, leaving 4 bases unmatched. CDR3 sequence (DNA): TGTGCCAGCAGCCAAGGCGACAGGGGCCCCTACAATGAGCAGTTCTTC. This sequence encodes CASSQGDRGPYNEQFF.

The chain has TRBV7-9 and TRBJ1-2; a weak D match, TRBD1 (6 bases). Trimming removed 5 bases from V and 4 bases from J, with 14 bases in between. The CDR3 runs 14 residues. CDR1 is SEHNR, CDR2 FQNEAQ, per germline (reference sequence). Here the CDR3 DNA reads TGTGCCAGCAGCCCGCTACAGGGTAGCTATGGCTACACCTTC. It specifies CASSPLQGSYGYTF. Full variable domain (rest looked up from reference TRBV7-9 and TRBJ1-2): DTGVSQNPRHKITKRGQNVTFRCDPISEHNRLYWYRQTLGQGPEFLTYFQNEAQLEKSRLLSDRFSAERPKGSFSTLEIQRTEQGDSAMYLCASSPLQGSYGYTFGSGTRLTVV.

The CDR3 loop reads CASARGRGSYEQYF. CDR3 DNA: TGTGCCAGCGCTAGAGGGAGAGGATCCTACGAGCAGTACTTC. This chain links TRBV11-3 with TRBJ2-7; maybe TRBD2 (5 bases). V shed 8 bases and J shed 1 base, with 15 bases lying between them. Germline values: CDR1 SGHNT, CDR2 YENEEA. CDR3 size: 14 residues.

The CDR3 nucleotides read TGTGCCAGCAGTTTTCAGCGGGAGGTCTACAATGAGCAGTTCTTC. Translated: CASSFQREVYNEQFF. This rearrangement joins TRBV13 to TRBJ2-1; 9 bases match TRBD2. Trimming at V came to 6 bases and at J to 3 bases, leaving 6 bases not matched to a gene. The CDR3 extends over 15 amino acids. The germline V gene has CDR1 PRHDT and CDR2 FYEKMQ (reference sequence).

This chain connects TRBV5-4 to TRBJ2-5, with 7 bases aligning to TRBD1. Germline CDR1 and CDR2: SGHNT and YYREEE (reference sequence). The CDR3 covers 14 residues. The trim removed 4 bases at V and 0 bases at J, leaving 3 bases unmatched. The CDR3 DNA sequence: TGTGCCAGCAGCCCGGGGACAGACCAAGAGACCCAGTACTTC. Protein product: CASSPGTDQETQYF.

The genes are TRBV3-1 (or the pseudogene TRBV3-2) and TRBJ2-3; 8 bases line up with TRBD1. V was pared by 8 bases and J by 4 bases, with 2 bases of the junction left unmatched. This CDR3 region has 12 residues. CDR1 LGHDT and CDR2 YNNKEL come from the germline V gene (reference sequence). The CDR3 bases are TGTGCCAGCCAGACAGGGGCAGATACGCAGTATTTT. Translated, it gives CASQTGADTQYF.

The V call is TRBV18, the J call TRBJ1-3; D gene ambiguous. The germline V gene has CDR1 KGHSH and CDR2 LQKENI. The CDR3 length is 11 residues. Trimming shortened V by 5 bases and J by 1 base, and 0 bases separated the two germline ends. The CDR3 loop is CASSSGNTIYF. CDR3 coding DNA: TGTGCCAGCTCATCTGGAAACACCATATATTTT. Using reference TRBV18 and TRBJ1-3 for the parts outside the CDR3, the full variable domain is NAGVMQNPRHLVRRRGQEARLRCSPMKGHSHVYWYRQLPEEGLKFMVYLQKENIIDESGMPKERFSAEFPKEGPSILRIQQVVRGDSAAYFCASSSGNTIYFGEGSWLTVV.

The chain carries TRBV5-4 and TRBJ1-5, with D possibly TRBD1 on 6 matching bases. V was pared by 4 bases and J by 4 bases, with 12 bases between. CDR3 length: 14 residues. From germline, CDR1 is SGHNT and CDR2 YYREEE (reference sequence). The CDR3 DNA reads TGTGCCAGCAGCGTTCAGGGGCCGAATCAGCCCCAGCATTTT. This translates into CASSVQGPNQPQHF.

DNA for the CDR3: TGTGCCAGCAGCTTGGCCGGGGGGGCCGAGCAGTACTTC. Amino acids: CASSLAGGAEQYF. The genes are TRBV5-4 and TRBJ2-7, with 8 nucleotides matching TRBD2. This CDR3 is built from 13 residues. The trim removed 0 bases at V and 6 bases at J, leaving 2 bases unmatched. The germline CDR1 and CDR2 sequences are SGHNT and YYREEE (reference sequence). Based on the CDR3 plus reference TRBV5-4 and TRBJ2-7, the full variable domain is ETGVTQSPTHLIKTRGQQVTLRCSSQSGHNTVSWYQQALGQGPQFIFQYYREEENGRGNFPPRFSGLQFPNYSSELNVNALELDDSALYLCASSLAGGAEQYFGPGTRLTVT.

The chain carries TRBV25-1 and TRBJ1-4; D ambiguous. CDR3 size: 11 residues. Deletions cut 4 bases from V and 7 bases from J, with 4 bases between. CDR1 and CDR2 from the germline V gene are MGHDK and SYGVNS. CDR3 amino acids: CASSGAEKLFF. The CDR3 DNA reads TGTGCCAGCAGTGGAGCTGAAAAACTGTTTTTT.

The chain has TRBV10-2 and TRBJ2-2; the D gene could be TRBD1 or TRBD2 (5 bases each). V lost 6 bases to trimming and J lost 3 bases, with 11 bases between them. Looked up from germline, CDR1 is WSHSY and CDR2 is SAAADI. CDR3 length: 14 amino acids. CDR3 residues: CASRSRGYTGELFF. CDR3 nucleotide sequence: TGCGCCAGCAGGTCCCGGGGCTACACCGGGGAGCTGTTTTTT.

This clone was seen a few times. This chain links TRBV27 with TRBJ1-5; 7 bases agree with TRBD1. V dropped 6 bases and J dropped 7; count of bases not matched to a gene: 9. Germline CDR1 and CDR2: MNHEY and SMNVEV (reference sequence). The CDR3 is 14 amino acids. The CDR3 loop is CASSPTGLYQPQHF. As DNA, the CDR3 is TGTGCCAGCAGCCCGACAGGGTTGTACCAGCCCCAGCATTTT.